The rows below give T cell receptor beta chains drawn from one sample of a study of T-cell memory formation after mild COVID-19. In TCRdb, the 5' RACE reads were re-called with MiXCR into one record per CDR3 protein. There are tens of thousands of distinct CDR3 sequences in the sample; about 15% occur only once, and 25% to 35% lies in the top ten. The sample consisted of PBMCs or a T cell subset sorted from them (not recorded which). Source of these receptors: an adult woman who had mild COVID-19 (a few samples of this study predate the infection). Cell type and time point are not known. CDR3s include the opening cysteine and the closing phenylalanine or tryptophan. Fields, in order: CDR3 DNA, CDR3 protein, J gene, D gene, V gene, clone size. A D gene is named only where the DNA matches it firmly. Where a row states a size, it is once, few, many or the class of an expanded clone; other rows omit it.

CDR3nt: TGTGCCAGCAGTTACTCGGAGACAGGGGTCACCTACGAGCAGTACTTC; CDR3aa: CASSYSETGVTYEQYF; j_gene: TRBJ2-7; d_gene: TRBD1; v_gene: TRBV6-5; abundance: -
CDR3nt: TGTGCCAGTAGTACGATGGGGTCAGATACGCAGTATTTT; CDR3aa: CASSTMGSDTQYF; j_gene: TRBJ2-3; d_gene: -; v_gene: TRBV19; abundance: -
CDR3nt: TGTGCCAGCAGCTCTCCGGGACAGGGCAGCTCCTACGAGCAGTACTTC; CDR3aa: CASSSPGQGSSYEQYF; j_gene: TRBJ2-7; d_gene: TRBD1; v_gene: TRBV5-4; abundance: few
CDR3nt: TGTGCCAGCAGCTTAGGCTCTAGCGGGCGGTGGGATACGCAGTATTTT; CDR3aa: CASSLGSSGRWDTQYF; j_gene: TRBJ2-3; d_gene: TRBD2; v_gene: TRBV7-9; abundance: -
CDR3nt: TGCGCCAGCAGCTGGACAGGGGAGGATCAGCCCCAGCATTTT; CDR3aa: CASSWTGEDQPQHF; j_gene: TRBJ1-5; d_gene: TRBD1; v_gene: TRBV5-1; abundance: few
CDR3nt: TGCGCCAGCAGCCCCATGTTGACTAGCGGGGGGGAGACCCAGTACTTC; CDR3aa: CASSPMLTSGGETQYF; j_gene: TRBJ2-5; d_gene: TRBD2; v_gene: TRBV4-3; abundance: once
CDR3nt: TGCGCCAGCAGCCCGGTGAGGTTGGGAACCGGGGAGCTGTTTTTT; CDR3aa: CASSPVRLGTGELFF; j_gene: TRBJ2-2; d_gene: -; v_gene: TRBV4-3; abundance: -
CDR3nt: TGTGCCAGCAGTAAAGAGCTTTTTAGCACAGATACGCAGTATTTT; CDR3aa: CASSKELFSTDTQYF; j_gene: TRBJ2-3; d_gene: -; v_gene: TRBV6-5; abundance: -
CDR3nt: TGTGCCAGCAGCTTAGCAGGGTTTGGGAATGAGCAGTTCTTC; CDR3aa: CASSLAGFGNEQFF; j_gene: TRBJ2-1; d_gene: -; v_gene: TRBV7-3; abundance: -
CDR3nt: TGTGCCAGCAGCTCGGGTAGGGGAGCGAACGCAGATACGCAGTATTTT; CDR3aa: CASSSGRGANADTQYF; j_gene: TRBJ2-3; d_gene: -; v_gene: TRBV7-9; abundance: -
CDR3nt: TGTGCCAGCAGCCGCGGCGAACTAGTCTACGAGCAGTACTTC; CDR3aa: CASSRGELVYEQYF; j_gene: TRBJ2-7; d_gene: -; v_gene: TRBV7-9; abundance: -
CDR3nt: TGTGCCACCAGCACTCGACTTCTAGCGGGAGTTGTCGGGGAGCTGTTTTTT; CDR3aa: CATSTRLLAGVVGELFF; j_gene: TRBJ2-2; d_gene: TRBD2; v_gene: TRBV15; abundance: few
CDR3nt: TGTGCTAGTGCCGTTGAGACTAGCGGGAGGATCCAAGAGACCCGGTACTTC; CDR3aa: CASAVETSGRIQETRYF; j_gene: TRBJ2-5; d_gene: TRBD2; v_gene: TRBV12-5; abundance: -
CDR3nt: TGCGCCAGCAGCTGGACGGTTTCTAGGGGTGGGAACACTGAAGCTTTCTTT; CDR3aa: CASSWTVSRGGNTEAFF; j_gene: TRBJ1-1; d_gene: -; v_gene: TRBV5-1; abundance: once
CDR3nt: TGCAGCGTTCAGACAGAGTTCTACGAGCAGTACTTC; CDR3aa: CSVQTEFYEQYF; j_gene: TRBJ2-7; d_gene: -; v_gene: TRBV29-1; abundance: few
CDR3nt: TGTGCCAGCAGCCCAGGGACGGCGGCTCACGAGCAGTACTTC; CDR3aa: CASSPGTAAHEQYF; j_gene: TRBJ2-7; d_gene: -; v_gene: TRBV7-6; abundance: few
CDR3nt: TGTGCCAGCAGAGAAGAGACCCAGTACTTC; CDR3aa: CASREETQYF; j_gene: TRBJ2-5; d_gene: -; v_gene: TRBV25-1; abundance: few
CDR3nt: TGTGCCAGCAGCTTCGAGGCGGAGGGGGTGCATACGCAGTATTTT; CDR3aa: CASSFEAEGVHTQYF; j_gene: TRBJ2-3; d_gene: -; v_gene: TRBV7-8; abundance: few
CDR3nt: TGTGCCAGCGCCAAGACAGGGGGCATTTTGGATGAGCAGTTCTTC; CDR3aa: CASAKTGGILDEQFF; j_gene: TRBJ2-1; d_gene: TRBD1; v_gene: TRBV5-4; abundance: -
CDR3nt: TGTGCCAGCAGCCTAGGAACAGAAACCTACGAGCAGTACTTC; CDR3aa: CASSLGTETYEQYF; j_gene: TRBJ2-7; d_gene: -; v_gene: TRBV7-9; abundance: -
CDR3nt: TGCAGTGATAGAGTAACTAGCGGGAGTCAATACGAGCAGTACTTC; CDR3aa: CSDRVTSGSQYEQYF; j_gene: TRBJ2-7; d_gene: TRBD2; v_gene: TRBV20-1; abundance: -
CDR3nt: TGTGCCAGCAGCGTAGATGACAGGAGGGATGGCTACACCTTC; CDR3aa: CASSVDDRRDGYTF; j_gene: TRBJ1-2; d_gene: -; v_gene: TRBV9; abundance: -
CDR3nt: TGTGCCAGCAGTTTAAGGGTGATTTTCGCTGAAGCTTTCTTT; CDR3aa: CASSLRVIFAEAFF; j_gene: TRBJ1-1; d_gene: -; v_gene: TRBV28; abundance: few
CDR3nt: TGTGCCAGCAGCTCGAGACTAGCGGGAGAGGGGACCCAGTACTTC; CDR3aa: CASSSRLAGEGTQYF; j_gene: TRBJ2-5; d_gene: TRBD2; v_gene: TRBV11-3; abundance: -
CDR3nt: TGTGCCAGCAGTCCTACCGGGACGCCGAGCACAGATACGCAGTATTTT; CDR3aa: CASSPTGTPSTDTQYF; j_gene: TRBJ2-3; d_gene: -; v_gene: TRBV12-3/TRBV12-4; abundance: many
CDR3nt: TGTGCCAGCAGTTACTCGAGTAGCGGGGGGGTATACAATGAGCAGTTCTTC; CDR3aa: CASSYSSSGGVYNEQFF; j_gene: TRBJ2-1; d_gene: TRBD2; v_gene: TRBV6-5; abundance: -
CDR3nt: TGTGCCAGCAGCTCGAGGGTAGCGAATCGGCCCCAGCATTTT; CDR3aa: CASSSRVANRPQHF; j_gene: TRBJ1-5; d_gene: -; v_gene: TRBV13; abundance: -
CDR3nt: TGTGCCAGCAACCCCCGGACAGGGTCAGATACGCAGTATTTT; CDR3aa: CASNPRTGSDTQYF; j_gene: TRBJ2-3; d_gene: TRBD1; v_gene: TRBV2; abundance: few
CDR3nt: TGCAGCGTTGGGAGCGCCAGCCTTTCTAGTAACTATGGCTACACCTTC; CDR3aa: CSVGSASLSSNYGYTF; j_gene: TRBJ1-2; d_gene: -; v_gene: TRBV29-1; abundance: -
CDR3nt: TGCAGTGCCACACCCCAGGAGGGCCCCCGGCTTCCCCTCCACTTT; CDR3aa: CSATPQEGPRLPLHF; j_gene: TRBJ1-6; d_gene: -; v_gene: TRBV20-1; abundance: few
CDR3nt: TGTGCCAGCAGTGAACTGAGCGGGGGGGCAGATACGCAGTATTTT; CDR3aa: CASSELSGGADTQYF; j_gene: TRBJ2-3; d_gene: TRBD2; v_gene: TRBV6-1; abundance: few
CDR3nt: TGTGCCAGCACAATTTCTAGTTCCGCCTACAATGAGCAGTTCTTC; CDR3aa: CASTISSSAYNEQFF; j_gene: TRBJ2-1; d_gene: -; v_gene: TRBV21-1; abundance: few
CDR3nt: TGTGCCAGCAGTCGGAGGGCCGGGAGCACAGATACGCAGTATTTT; CDR3aa: CASSRRAGSTDTQYF; j_gene: TRBJ2-3; d_gene: -; v_gene: TRBV7-2; abundance: -
CDR3nt: TGTGCCAGCAGAGAGACTTGGGAATGGCACAATGAGCAGTTCTTC; CDR3aa: CASRETWEWHNEQFF; j_gene: TRBJ2-1; d_gene: -; v_gene: TRBV7-9; abundance: -
CDR3nt: TGTGCCACCAGCAGGACAGATCTCTATGGCTACACCTTC; CDR3aa: CATSRTDLYGYTF; j_gene: TRBJ1-2; d_gene: -; v_gene: TRBV15; abundance: -
CDR3nt: TGCGCCAGCAGCACGGGACAGGCAATATTAGGAAGCATGAACACTGAAGCTTTCTTT; CDR3aa: CASSTGQAILGSMNTEAFF; j_gene: TRBJ1-1; d_gene: TRBD1; v_gene: TRBV5-1; abundance: -
CDR3nt: TGTGCCAGCAGCTTTGGAGTGTATGGCTACACCTTC; CDR3aa: CASSFGVYGYTF; j_gene: TRBJ1-2; d_gene: -; v_gene: TRBV7-2; abundance: few
CDR3nt: TGTGCCAGCAGCTCGGTGGCTAAAAACATTCAGTACTTC; CDR3aa: CASSSVAKNIQYF; j_gene: TRBJ2-4; d_gene: -; v_gene: TRBV7-9; abundance: few
CDR3nt: TGTGCCAGCACCGACTTAGGACCCAGCACAGATACGCAGTATTTT; CDR3aa: CASTDLGPSTDTQYF; j_gene: TRBJ2-3; d_gene: -; v_gene: TRBV9; abundance: few
CDR3nt: TGTGCCAGCAGCTTCGGGACAGGGGAGCAGTTCTTC; CDR3aa: CASSFGTGEQFF; j_gene: TRBJ2-1; d_gene: TRBD1; v_gene: TRBV5-6; abundance: few
CDR3nt: TGTGCCAGCAGTTACGCTCCCGGGACAGGGGGATACTACGAGCAGTACTTC; CDR3aa: CASSYAPGTGGYYEQYF; j_gene: TRBJ2-7; d_gene: TRBD1; v_gene: TRBV6-5; abundance: few
CDR3nt: TGCAGTGCTAGAGATCTAGGGGCGCCTGAAGCTTTCTTT; CDR3aa: CSARDLGAPEAFF; j_gene: TRBJ1-1; d_gene: -; v_gene: TRBV20-1; abundance: few
CDR3nt: TGTGCCAGCAAATCTCACGGAGCAGACCCCTACGAGCAGTACTTC; CDR3aa: CASKSHGADPYEQYF; j_gene: TRBJ2-7; d_gene: -; v_gene: TRBV7-2; abundance: many
CDR3nt: TGTGCCAGCAGCTTAACTAGCGGCTCCAGCTCCTACAATGAGCAGTTCTTC; CDR3aa: CASSLTSGSSSYNEQFF; j_gene: TRBJ2-1; d_gene: TRBD2; v_gene: TRBV7-2; abundance: few
CDR3nt: TGTGCCAGCAGCTTACAGGCTTCCGAGCAGTACTTC; CDR3aa: CASSLQASEQYF; j_gene: TRBJ2-7; d_gene: -; v_gene: TRBV7-9; abundance: few
CDR3nt: TGTGCCAGCAGTTTAGGCTACCAAACAGGGGGATTGGCCTACGAGCAGTACTTC; CDR3aa: CASSLGYQTGGLAYEQYF; j_gene: TRBJ2-7; d_gene: TRBD1; v_gene: TRBV12-3/TRBV12-4; abundance: few
CDR3nt: TGTGCCAGCAGCTTCATACCCGCGGGGACATTATCCTACAATGAGCAGTTCTTC; CDR3aa: CASSFIPAGTLSYNEQFF; j_gene: TRBJ2-1; d_gene: -; v_gene: TRBV12-3/TRBV12-4; abundance: -
CDR3nt: TGTGCCAGCAGCGGGGACCTCGGACAGGGGAGGACCTATGGCTACACCTTC; CDR3aa: CASSGDLGQGRTYGYTF; j_gene: TRBJ1-2; d_gene: TRBD1; v_gene: TRBV4-2; abundance: -